A single sample gave rise to the 18 T cell receptor beta chains below, sequenced in a study of blood T cell repertoires in COVID-19. Using immunoSEQ multiplex PCR, the repertoire was profiled, and TCRdb retains in-frame clones only, with some absent. In the table there are under 350,000 clones, 85% to 90% of which are singletons. The sequenced sample consisted of peripheral blood. These receptors all stem from a man in his forties with acute or convalescent COVID-19.

The chain carries TRBV6-5 and TRBJ1-4, with TRBD1 identical over 9 bases. The J segment lost 7 bases and the V segment lost 4 bases, leaving 4 bases of the junction unmatched. The CDR3 is 14 residues long. The germline V gene has CDR1 MNHEY and CDR2 SVGAGI. The CDR3 spells CASSLQGAGEKLFF. Here the CDR3 DNA reads TGTGCCAGCAGTTTACAGGGGGCGGGTGAAAAACTGTTTTTT.

The V and J genes are TRBV9 and TRBJ1-1, with 8 nucleotides matching TRBD1. The CDR3 is 15 residues long. CDR1 is SGDLS, CDR2 YYNGEE, per germline. V gave up 4 bases and J gave up 3 bases; unmatched junction bases: 8. The CDR3 coding sequence is TGTGCCAGCAGCTCCACTGGGACAGGTCACACTGAAGCTTTCTTT. Its translation: CASSSTGTGHTEAFF.

The chain joins TRBV11-2 to TRBJ1-2; D gene uncertain. V lost 4 bases to trimming and J lost 4 bases, with 10 bases between them. Per the germline V gene, CDR1 is SGHAT and CDR2 is FQNNGV. This CDR3 comprises 13 residues. The CDR3: CASSSQRVYGYTF. CDR3 sequence (DNA): TGTGCCAGCAGCTCACAGAGGGTCTATGGCTACACCTTC.

The chain carries TRBV24-1 and TRBJ2-1, with TRBD1 identical over 9 bases. V lost 5 bases, J lost 4 bases, and 5 bases stayed unmatched. The CDR3 runs 15 residues. CDR1 and CDR2 from the germline V gene are KGHDR and SFDVKD. The CDR3 region has the DNA TGTGCCACCAGTGCTACAGGGACAGGGTACAATGAGCAGTTCTTC. Translated, it gives CATSATGTGYNEQFF.

This clone was picked up many times. The V call is TRBV7-8, the J call TRBJ2-7; TRBD1 agrees at 8 bases. V lost 5 bases and J lost 3; bases outside the gene matches: 9. Germline V gives CDR1 SGHVS, CDR2 FQNEAQ. This CDR3 has 15 amino acids. CDR3 residues: CASSTRQGNFYEQYF. The CDR3 DNA reads TGTGCCAGCAGCACCCGACAGGGGAATTTCTACGAGCAGTACTTC.

V usage is TRBV6-5 and J usage is TRBJ2-1; a possible D gene is TRBD2 (5 bases). Germline assignment: CDR1 MNHEY and CDR2 SVGAGI. The CDR3 spans 16 residues. V gave up 0 bases and J gave up 7 bases, with 16 bases separating them. The CDR3 DNA reads as TGTGCCAGCAGTTACTCCCTGAGCACTAGTCAGAATGAGCAGTTCTTC. Protein: CASSYSLSTSQNEQFF.

This clone was found once. The V gene is TRBV5-6, the J gene TRBJ2-3; D is unresolved. Trimming took off 3 bases at V and 7 bases at J, with 21 bases between the two ends. The length of the CDR3 is 16 residues. The V gene's germline CDR1 is SGHDT and CDR2 YYEEEE. The chain's CDR3 is CASSSYSTHQAYTQYF. The CDR3 DNA reads as TGTGCCAGCAGCTCTTACTCGACCCATCAGGCTTATACGCAGTATTTT.

The rearrangement joins TRBV27 to TRBJ1-1; no clear D. Trimming stripped 6 bases from V and 5 bases from J, with 19 bases between. The germline V gene has CDR1 MNHEY and CDR2 SMNVEV (reference sequence). CDR3 size: 15 residues. This CDR3 is CASSINARGSTEAFF. The CDR3 DNA reads as TGTGCCAGCAGCATAAACGCGCGGGGTTCAACTGAAGCTTTCTTT.

The chain joins TRBV5-1 to TRBJ1-4, with unresolved D. V lost 0 bases, J lost 4 bases, and 7 bases lay in between. The germline V gene encodes CDR1 SGHRS and CDR2 YFSETQ. CDR3 length: 14 amino acids. DNA of the CDR3: TGCGCCAGCAGCTTGGGACACGTTAATGAAAAACTGTTTTTT. Its protein product is CASSLGHVNEKLFF.

This sequence joins TRBV24-1 and TRBJ1-1, with TRBD1 matching 7 bases. The CDR3 sequence is 16 residues long. With V trimmed by 5 bases and J by 4 bases, 12 bases remained unmatched. The germline V gene has CDR1 KGHDR and CDR2 SFDVKD. CDR3 coding DNA: TGTGCCACCAGTGGCTCCCGACAGGGAAGGAGCACTGAAGCTTTCTTT. Protein sequence: CATSGSRQGRSTEAFF.

This clone was seen only a few times. V usage is TRBV7-8 and J usage is TRBJ1-5; possible D gene TRBD1, 5 bases. CDR1 is SGHVS, CDR2 FQNEAQ, per germline. V shed 3 bases and J shed 4 bases, with 13 bases lying between them. CDR3 size: 15 residues. DNA of the CDR3: TGTGCCAGCAGCTTCGAAGGTCGGGGGAATCAGCCCCAGCATTTT. Translating gives CASSFEGRGNQPQHF.

Here the CDR3 reads CASSGWTSGGAFIGDEQFF. As DNA, the CDR3 is TGTGCCAGCAGCGGCTGGACTAGCGGGGGGGCCTTCATAGGCGATGAGCAGTTCTTC. The chain recombines TRBV7-9 with TRBJ2-1; 15 bases are a match to TRBD2. Trimming removed 5 bases from V and 8 bases from J; junction bases left unmatched: 16. There are 19 residues in the CDR3. Germline CDR1 and CDR2: SEHNR and FQNEAQ (reference sequence).

The chain has TRBV7-2 and TRBJ1-1; TRBD1 is a possible D gene (6 bases). V lost 5 bases and J 11 bases, leaving 21 bases between the germline ends. Germline V gene data show CDR1 as SGHTA and CDR2 as FQGNSA. There are 14 residues in the CDR3. The CDR3 here is CASSILSGGPRAFF. The CDR3 DNA is TGTGCCAGCAGCATCCTATCCGGGGGGCCTCGGGCTTTCTTT. Filled out from reference TRBV7-2 and TRBJ1-1, the complete variable domain reads GAGVSQSPSNKVTEKGKDVELRCDPISGHTALYWYRQSLGQGLEFLIYFQGNSAPDKSGLPSDRFSAERTGGSVSTLTIQRTQQEDSAVYLCASSILSGGPRAFFGQGTRLTVV.

The chain links TRBV2 to TRBJ2-7; TRBD1 matches at 7 bases. The V segment lost 7 bases and the J segment 0 bases; nucleotides outside the gene matches: 6. The CDR3 is 14 residues long. The V gene's germline CDR1 is SNHLY and CDR2 FYNNEI. In nucleotides, the CDR3 is TGTGCCAGCAAGACCGGGACAGCCTCCTACGAGCAGTACTTC. It specifies CASKTGTASYEQYF.

The chain carries TRBV5-1 and TRBJ2-1; 12 positions agree with TRBD2. The CDR3 is 15 residues long. J lost 4 bases, V lost 5 bases, and 4 bases had no gene match. Germline V gene sequence: CDR1 SGHRS, CDR2 YFSETQ. The CDR3 protein is CASSPGTSGYNEQFF. The CDR3 DNA sequence: TGCGCCAGCAGTCCCGGGACTAGCGGGTACAATGAGCAGTTCTTC.

This clone was seen once. V gene TRBV30 combines with J gene TRBJ2-7; D remains unclear. Germline V gives CDR1 GTSNPN, CDR2 SVGIG (reference sequence). CDR3 length: 13 amino acids. Trimming took 3 bases from V and 3 from J, leaving 12 bases between them. CDR3 in DNA: TGTGCCTGGAGCCTCTCCCAGAACTACGAGCAGTACTTC. This translates into CAWSLSQNYEQYF.

The chain has TRBV6-6 and TRBJ1-5; D not certain. Germline-derived CDR1 and CDR2 are MNHNY and SVGAGI (reference sequence). Trimming shortened V by 6 bases and J by 5 bases, and 11 bases separated the two germline ends. The CDR3 totals 13 residues. The CDR3 DNA is TGTGCCAGCAGAACGGGGAATTATCAGCCCCAGCATTTT. It is translated as CASRTGNYQPQHF.

V gene TRBV9 combines with J gene TRBJ2-7; D gene ambiguous. The V gene's germline CDR1 is SGDLS and CDR2 YYNGEE. Trimming removed 0 bases from V and 0 bases from J, with 16 bases in between. This CDR3 contains 17 residues. CDR3 in DNA: TGTGCCAGCAGCGTAGCTGGTAGCTCCCTGAGCTCCTACGAGCAGTACTTC. It encodes CASSVAGSSLSSYEQYF.